Below, one T cell receptor beta chain is given with its context. The antigen it binds to is not known. In total, approximately 690 healthy bone marrow donors made up the cohort. All cohort members were sampled while nominally healthy, although unrecorded immune exposures were likely present. The donor tested CMV seropositive, placing the donor among the approximately 290 seropositive members of the cohort. A peripheral blood sample was collected from each donor, and TCR beta sequencing was performed on peripheral blood mononuclear cells. Genomic DNA was extracted from the blood cell samples with the Qiagen DNeasy Blood Extraction Kit. This entry belongs to a study of cytomegalovirus exposure and HLA in healthy donors (dated by TCRdb to 2017 to 2019). In the study overall: An earlier analysis of approximately 640 of the donors reported 250 to 300 Gb of sequence data and some 100 million unique TCR beta sequences from approximately 180 million T cells. In addition to the first cohort of 650 to 750 subjects, a separate validation cohort of 120 different subjects was used. An earlier analysis of fewer than 700 of the donors applied high-throughput TCR beta sequencing to assess whether each TCR beta V gene segment acted as functional or pseudogenic. All discovery cohort repertoires had been generated using a single sequencing platform. To predict cytomegalovirus infection status, the study combined high-throughput TCR immunosequencing, statistical association of individual TCRs with disease status, and machine learning. Typing coverage varied by locus: roughly 629-640 donors for A, B, C, DRB1 and DQB1; more than 500 for DQA1; about 570 for DPA1; 450 to 480 for DPB1. A later genetic analysis took genome-wide SNP genotypes for about 55% of the roughly 670 donors and used that subset as a discovery cohort. The study used immunosequencing to profile the T cell repertoires of about 670 subjects and linked those repertoires to cytomegalovirus serostatus. Both class I and class II loci were covered by HLA typing, at four-digit resolution. Of the 350 to 450 genotyped donors, 81% fell in the genetic ancestry cluster associated with self-reported Caucasian donors. Because of strong linkage in the cohort, roughly five DR-DQ haplotypes were treated as single units for association and clustering. To study patterns of TCR occurrence, a later analysis re-analyzed previously published TCR beta repertoires from 666 donors and added high-resolution HLA genotyping. The aim of the study was to test whether cataloging public T cell receptors could identify signatures of past pathogen exposure. Among about 360 genotyped donors of the cohort, an average of approximately 230,000 unique TCR beta nucleotide sequences were sequenced per donor, around a sixth of them non-productive. Donor age, sex, ethnicity and CMV serostatus were compiled together with the repertoire data. An early release covering more than 500 HLA-typed donors comprised about 320 gigabases of sequencing data and about 90 million unique TCR sequences. The later analysis used no new phenotypic data to find candidate immune exposures, relying instead on TCR beta sequences and their occurrence across donors. The paper's findings and limits, for the study overall: According to a later analysis, parvovirus B19, influenza, CMV and Epstein-Barr virus appeared linked to several top co-occurrence clusters. The classifier was reported to diagnose cytomegalovirus status with high specificity and sensitivity in both the original and validation cohorts. Because counts were too low, seventeen rarely observed V segments, including chromosome 9 orphons, were left out of the earlier analysis of 587 of the donors. In a later analysis, HLA-associated TCR beta chains showed more clonal expansion and lower generation probabilities than non-associated chains that were equally common. The study gave a list of 150 to 200 TCR beta chains associated with cytomegalovirus. Most TCR sequences were seen in very few donors, while some public TCRs were found in many individuals. A later analysis associated roughly 17,000 TCR beta sequences with specific HLA alleles at a false discovery rate of 0.05. Broadly in line with IMGT annotations, most TCR beta V segments showed up in productive rearrangements about 90% or about 30% of the time in an earlier analysis of approximately 640 of the donors. When HLA alleles, especially DR and DQ, strongly co-occurred, TCR associations were difficult to assign to individual alleles. A further reported finding was that TCR beta sequences accurately predicted the HLA-A and HLA-B alleles for most subjects in the first cohort. A later analysis found that most CMV-associated TCR beta chains appeared HLA-restricted, with HLA associations seemingly driven largely by CMV exposure. In vitro tests confirmed that three of the cytomegalovirus-associated TCR beta chains recognize cytomegalovirus antigens. Correlated functional status among segregating V segments might be attributable to linkage disequilibrium, but an unknown experimental factor could not be ruled out. The authors suggested that the approach could potentially be generalized to other disease states and immunological phenotypes. In this cohort, only TCR beta chains were sequenced, and detectable features were limited by the absence of alpha or paired-chain data. A later analysis found that TCR association rates varied across HLA loci, with DRB1 alleles showing the most associated TCRs and HLA-C alleles the fewest. The only immune exposure information available for the cohort was CMV serostatus. Because HLA typing was missing for some donors at each locus, association tests included only the typed subset. Roughly uniform sequencing depth across donors was assumed in presence/absence analyses, although this assumption may not hold. In a later genetic analysis, fewer N-insertions in productive TCRs were reported among donors in an Asian-associated ancestry cluster than the roughly 700-donor mean. V-gene and J-gene trimming of TCR beta chains was associated with a missense DCLRE1C variant in a later genetic analysis, and the association was replicated in an independent cohort. Some IMGT-functional V segments, including TRBV6-2 and TRBV6-3, could not be told apart with the 87-base-pair reads, so those segments were excluded. The sequencing pipeline was judged likely to have produced a cluster of highly shared sequence variants as a technical artifact.

V is pruned by 3 bases and J by 0 bases, leaving 3 bases of the junction without a gene match. CDR1 and CDR2 are read off the germline V gene as SGHRS and YFSETQ. Taken from cysteine to phenylalanine, the CDR3 has 16 residues. The CDR3 DNA has 48 bases and is translated from base 1. Library preparation used the immunoSEQ multiplex PCR assay. The multiplex PCR relied on a mix of 60 forward primers for TCR Vbeta segments and 13 reverse primers for TCR Jbeta segments. Amplification of the CDR3 region of rearranged TCR beta genes was performed with a multiplex PCR assay on genomic DNA. On the Illumina HiSeq System, the amplified TCR beta libraries were sequenced as 87-base-pair reads. Turning to the authors' computational methods: Across the 670 or so repertoires, a later analysis counted 78 million or so unique TCR beta chains, roughly 11 million of which were shared by at least two donors. A nearest-neighbor algorithm error-corrected the raw reads and collapsed the reads into unique sequences, merging closely related sequences to remove PCR and sequencing errors. V, D and J gene segments were assigned by aligning CDR3 sequences to IMGT reference sequences. For a sequence to be retained, a match of at least six nucleotides to both a V gene segment and a J gene segment was required. Rearrangements were called productive when the CDR3 lacked stop codons and stayed in frame with V and J; all others were non-productive. CDR3 was defined by IMGT convention, running from the second conserved V-encoded cysteine to the conserved J-encoded phenylalanine. The earlier analysis of fewer than 700 of the donors excluded sequences that lacked an unambiguous match to a single V gene segment. An earlier analysis of almost 600 of the donors classified V segments as functional when productive rearrangements were above 56.7% and as segregating when the standard deviation between donors was above 5%. A statistical classification framework was built to diagnose cytomegalovirus status from the catalog of TCR beta chain sequences. A later analysis assigned V and J genes by comparing TCR nucleotide sequences with IMGT/GENE-DB human TR gene sequences. A later analysis assigned CDR3 sequences and most-parsimonious VDJ recombination scenarios with the TCRdist pipeline. A later analysis defined each TCR beta chain by its CDR3 amino acid sequence plus V-gene family, and excluded reads lacking a unique V-gene family. To address suspected cross-contamination and a sequencing artifact, a later analysis removed approximately 600 highly shared, low-generation-probability nucleotide sequences. For each public chain, a later analysis derived a clonal expansion index from normalized ranks of inferred template counts within each repertoire. In a later analysis, generation probabilities were computed with a VDJ recombination model fitted to out-of-frame rearrangements, and the resulting probabilities were checked against IGoR. In a later analysis, hypergeometric tests were used to score TCR-TCR, TCR-HLA and TCR-CMV co-occurrence, with a repertoire-size bias correction applied to TCR pairs. In a later analysis, false discovery rates were estimated by permuting HLA or CMV assignments 20 times. In a later analysis, co-occurring TCRs were grouped using DBSCAN, with TCRdist sequence similarity added in when clustering inside HLA-allele-positive subsets. Co-occurrence clustering excluded repertoires with fewer than 30,000 or more than 120,000 public chains, plus five with anomalous nucleotide sharing. TCRdb retrieved this table from immuneACCESS and kept in-frame rearrangements only. Not all clones are present; in checked studies, unresolved V genes account for under half, and no reason is known for the remainder. D and trimming come from the DNA, and the V and J calls and clone size come from that table. This sample's table carries about 170,000 clones. The leading ten clones occupy less than 0.95% of the sample.

The chain employs TRBV5-1 and TRBJ1-2; TRBD1 matches 12 bases in the middle. The origin of this receptor is a woman younger than 35 in good health and CMV-seropositive. What was sequenced was PBMCs. The nucleotide sequence reads TGCGCCAGCAGCTCGGGACAGGGGGCGACTAACTATGGCTACACCTTC. Translation gives CASSSGQGATNYGYTF.